The TCR beta chain described here comes from a study of blood T cell repertoires in COVID-19. Sequencing was performed with immunoSEQ multiplex PCR; in TCRdb, only in-frame clones are kept and a portion is missing. The sample consists of about 96,000 clones, around 90% of them appearing once. Between the trimmed V and J ends, which lost 3 bases and 8 bases, there was a span of 13 bases. This CDR3 is built from 13 residues. Sample: peripheral blood. The origin of this receptor is a human donor with COVID-19, enrolled during active disease. The donor label of this sample is uncertain. The gene calls are TRBV12-3 or TRBV12-4 and TRBJ1-2; D perhaps matches TRBD1 (6 bases). The CDR3 is CASSLGTNTGYTF. DNA for the CDR3: TGTGCCAGCAGTTTGGGGACAAATACGGGCTACACCTTC.